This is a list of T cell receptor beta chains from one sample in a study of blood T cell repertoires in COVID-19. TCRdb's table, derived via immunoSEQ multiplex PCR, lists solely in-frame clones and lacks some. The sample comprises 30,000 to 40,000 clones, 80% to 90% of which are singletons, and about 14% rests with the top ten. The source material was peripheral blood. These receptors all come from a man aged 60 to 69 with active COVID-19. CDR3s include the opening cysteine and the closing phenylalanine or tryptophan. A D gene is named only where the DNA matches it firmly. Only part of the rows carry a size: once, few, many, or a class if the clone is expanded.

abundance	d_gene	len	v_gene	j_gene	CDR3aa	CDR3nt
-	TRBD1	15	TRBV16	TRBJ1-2	CASSQFRDSSYGYTF	TGTGCCAGCAGCCAATTCAGGGACAGTTCCTATGGCTACACCTTC
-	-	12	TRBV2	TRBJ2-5	CASAGDQETQYF	TGTGCCAGCGCCGGAGACCAAGAGACCCAGTACTTC
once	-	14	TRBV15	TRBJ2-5	CATSTNRAIETQYF	TGTGCCACCAGCACAAACAGGGCGATAGAGACCCAGTACTTC
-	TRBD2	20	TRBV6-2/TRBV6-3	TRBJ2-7	CASSYGGPFRPAGVFYEQYF	TGTGCCAGCAGTTACGGTGGGCCCTTTCGTCCGGCGGGAGTATTCTACGAGCAGTACTTC
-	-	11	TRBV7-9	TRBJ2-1	CASSRSDEQFF	TGTGCCAGCAGCCGTAGTGATGAGCAGTTCTTC
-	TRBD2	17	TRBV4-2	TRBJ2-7	CASSQEGLAGGPYEQYF	TGTGCCAGCAGCCAAGAGGGACTAGCGGGAGGTCCCTACGAGCAGTACTTC
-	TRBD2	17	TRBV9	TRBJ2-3	CASSTQTSGGSTDTQYF	TGTGCCAGCAGCACCCAGACTAGCGGGGGAAGCACAGATACGCAGTATTTT
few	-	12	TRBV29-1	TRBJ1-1	CSYFRGNTEAFF	TGCAGCTATTTTAGAGGGAACACTGAAGCTTTCTTT
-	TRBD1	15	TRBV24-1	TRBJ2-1	CATSTGTGVNTQQFF	TGTGCCACCAGTACCGGGACAGGGGTAAATACGCAGCAGTTCTTC
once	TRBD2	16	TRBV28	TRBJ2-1	CAGQTVGTSGRNEQFF	TGTGCCGGGCAAACAGTAGGGACTAGCGGGAGGAATGAGCAGTTCTTC
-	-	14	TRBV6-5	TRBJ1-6	CASSTRQVNSPLHF	TGTGCCAGCAGTACCCGACAGGTTAATTCACCCCTCCACTTT
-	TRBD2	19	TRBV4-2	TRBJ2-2	CASSQDLTSGITNTGELFF	TGTGCCAGCAGCCAAGATTTGACTAGCGGGATTACGAACACCGGGGAGCTGTTTTTT
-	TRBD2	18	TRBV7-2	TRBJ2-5	CASSLSTRWTSAQETQYF	TGTGCCAGCAGCTTATCCACTCGGTGGACTAGCGCCCAAGAGACCCAGTACTTC
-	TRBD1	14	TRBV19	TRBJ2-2	CASSIQGATGELFF	TGTGCCAGTAGTATTCAGGGGGCCACCGGGGAGCTGTTTTTT
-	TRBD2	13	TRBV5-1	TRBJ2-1	CASSFRLADEQFF	TGCGCCAGCAGCTTCCGACTAGCCGATGAGCAGTTCTTC
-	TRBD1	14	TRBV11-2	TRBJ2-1	CASSLRTGGNEQFF	TGTGCCAGCAGCTTAAGGACAGGGGGCAATGAGCAGTTCTTC
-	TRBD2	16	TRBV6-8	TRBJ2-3	CASSYGLAESTDTQYF	TGTGCCAGCAGTTACGGTCTAGCGGAGAGCACAGATACGCAGTATTTT
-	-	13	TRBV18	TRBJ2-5	CASSPGVAETQYF	TGTGCCAGCTCACCCGGGGTTGCAGAGACCCAGTACTTC
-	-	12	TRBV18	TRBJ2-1	CASSPRDNEQFF	TGTGCCAGCTCACCCCGGGACAATGAGCAGTTCTTC
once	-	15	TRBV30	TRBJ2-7	CAWKESGYSSYEQYF	TGTGCCTGGAAAGAGAGCGGGTACTCCTCCTACGAGCAGTACTTC
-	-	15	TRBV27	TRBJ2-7	CASSLSGGNPYEQYF	TGTGCCAGCAGTTTATCGGGCGGGAACCCCTACGAGCAGTACTTC
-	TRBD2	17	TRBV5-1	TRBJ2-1	CASSPLLAGGPSHEQFF	TGCGCCAGCAGCCCACTACTAGCGGGAGGGCCGTCTCATGAGCAGTTCTTC
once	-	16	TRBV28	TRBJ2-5	CASSFVFRNLEETQYF	TGTGCCAGCAGTTTCGTTTTTCGCAACCTGGAGGAGACCCAGTACTTC
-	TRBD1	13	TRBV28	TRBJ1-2	CASSGTESYGYTF	TGTGCCAGCAGCGGGACAGAATCCTATGGCTACACCTTC
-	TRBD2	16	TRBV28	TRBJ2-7	CASSWGGSGRGYEQYF	TGTGCCAGCAGTTGGGGGGGTAGCGGGAGAGGTTACGAGCAGTACTTC
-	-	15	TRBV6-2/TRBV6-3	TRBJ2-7	CASSLSGTPAHEQYF	TGTGCCAGCAGCCTCTCCGGGACACCCGCCCACGAGCAGTACTTC
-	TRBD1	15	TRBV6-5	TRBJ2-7	CASNPTGLPTYEQYF	TGTGCCAGCAATCCGACAGGGCTCCCAACCTACGAGCAGTACTTC
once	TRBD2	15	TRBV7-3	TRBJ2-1	CASSLLAGGSNEQFF	TGTGCCAGCAGCTTACTAGCGGGAGGGAGTAATGAGCAGTTCTTC
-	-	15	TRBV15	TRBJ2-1	CATSRAGTPRNEQFF	TGTGCCACCAGCAGAGCCGGGACTCCCCGGAATGAGCAGTTCTTC
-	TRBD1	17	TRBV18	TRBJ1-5	CASSPLGDRGVLGPQHF	TGTGCCAGCTCACCACTCGGAGACAGGGGCGTTTTGGGGCCCCAGCATTTT
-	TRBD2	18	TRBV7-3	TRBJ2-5	CASSLMGLGTSGSVTQYF	TGTGCCAGCAGCTTAATGGGGTTGGGGACTAGCGGGAGCGTGACCCAGTACTTC
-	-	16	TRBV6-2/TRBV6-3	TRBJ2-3	CASSYSTGTSTDTQYF	TGTGCCAGCAGTTACTCGACGGGAACTAGCACAGATACGCAGTATTTT